These 2 T cell receptor beta chains share one sample of origin, sequenced in a study of blood T cell repertoires in COVID-19. The data were produced by immunoSEQ multiplex PCR, yet TCRdb's version contains in-frame clones alone and is incomplete. Of about 160,000 clones listed, roughly 84% were seen once; the top ten hold more than 0.85%. The sample was peripheral blood. The receptor source for this set is a man aged 35 to 55 with acute or convalescent COVID-19.

The V and J genes are TRBV18 and TRBJ1-1; D is possibly TRBD1 (5 bases). Trimming cost V 3 bases and J 2 bases, with 19 bases left between them. CDR3 length: 17 amino acids. Germline-derived CDR1 and CDR2 are KGHSH and LQKENI. The CDR3 loop reads CASSPIIGPTANTEAFF. CDR3 nucleotide sequence: TGTGCCAGCTCACCCATAATAGGCCCGACAGCAAACACTGAAGCTTTCTTT.

J is TRBJ2-5 and V is TRBV6-1; D gene unclear. Near its end, the DNA agrees better with TRBJ2-7, so the J call may be wrong. This CDR3 has 12 amino acids. CDR1 is MNHNS and CDR2 is SASEGT in the germline V gene. CDR3 sequence reads: CASSEAVYEQYF. The CDR3 nucleotides read TGTGCCAGCAGTGAAGCAGTCTACGAGCAGTACTTC.